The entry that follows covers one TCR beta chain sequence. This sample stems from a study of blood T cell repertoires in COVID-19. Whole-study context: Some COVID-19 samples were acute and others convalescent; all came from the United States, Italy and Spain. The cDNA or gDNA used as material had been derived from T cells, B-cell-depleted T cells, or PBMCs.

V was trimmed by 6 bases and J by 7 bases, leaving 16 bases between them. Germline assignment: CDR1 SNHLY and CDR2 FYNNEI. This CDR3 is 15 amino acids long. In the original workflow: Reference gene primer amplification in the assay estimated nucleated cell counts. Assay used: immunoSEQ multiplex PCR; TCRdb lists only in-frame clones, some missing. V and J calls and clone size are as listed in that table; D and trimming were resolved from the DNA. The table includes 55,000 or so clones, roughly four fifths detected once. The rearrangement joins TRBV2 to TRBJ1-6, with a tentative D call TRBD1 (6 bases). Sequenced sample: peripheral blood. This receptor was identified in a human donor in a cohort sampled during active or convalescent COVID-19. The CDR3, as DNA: TGTGCCAGCAGGGACAGCCAGGCGCTGAATTCACCCCTCCACTTT. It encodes CASRDSQALNSPLHF.